One and the same sample provided the 9 T cell receptor beta chains below, sequenced in a study of blood T cell repertoires in COVID-19. Data came from immunoSEQ multiplex PCR; TCRdb stores just in-frame clones and leaves some out. The data show approximately 190,000 clones, around four fifths seen once. Material: peripheral blood. The receptor source for this set is a human donor in a cohort sampled during active COVID-19.

This chain connects TRBV3-1 (or the pseudogene TRBV3-2) to TRBJ1-1, with a possible D match to TRBD1 (6 bases). Trimming took off 4 bases at V and 4 bases at J, with 10 bases between the two ends. Germline CDR1 and CDR2: LGHDT and YNNKEL (reference sequence). The CDR3 consists of 13 residues. The CDR3: CASSPRGGTEAFF. CDR3 sequence (DNA): TGTGCCAGCAGCCCAAGAGGGGGCACTGAAGCTTTCTTT.

The J gene is TRBJ1-2, the V gene TRBV5-8; the match to TRBD1 covers 8 bases. Germline V CDR1 and CDR2: SGHTS, YDEGEE. This CDR3 has 14 amino acids. Trimming removed 4 bases from V and 8 bases from J; junction bases left unmatched: 10. CDR3 loop: CASSHPDREVGYTF. In nucleotides, the CDR3 is TGTGCCAGCAGCCATCCGGACAGGGAAGTCGGCTACACCTTC.

For the CDR3, the DNA is TGTGCCAGCTCACCACCAGTTTGGGGCCCTGAAGCTTTCTTT. Translated, it gives CASSPPVWGPEAFF. V gene TRBV18 combines with J gene TRBJ1-1; maybe TRBD1 (5 bases). The V end was cut by 0 bases, the J end by 6 bases, with 11 bases between. Germline assignment: CDR1 KGHSH and CDR2 LQKENI. CDR3 length equals 14 residues. The variable domain in full, with the rest retrieved from reference TRBV18 and TRBJ1-1, is NAGVMQNPRHLVRRRGQEARLRCSPMKGHSHVYWYRQLPEEGLKFMVYLQKENIIDESGMPKERFSAEFPKEGPSILRIQQVVRGDSAAYFCASSPPVWGPEAFFGQGTRLTVV.

The rearrangement links TRBV2 to TRBJ2-3; 9 bases are a match to TRBD1. Losses at the gene ends were 8 bases for V and 4 bases for J; bases not matched to a gene: 13. CDR1 and CDR2 from the germline V gene are SNHLY and FYNNEI. The CDR3 length is 16 residues. This CDR3 is CASARQGGWGADTQYF. The CDR3 DNA follows: TGTGCCAGCGCAAGACAGGGGGGATGGGGGGCAGATACGCAGTATTTT.

V gene TRBV19 combines with J gene TRBJ2-7; 11 bases line up with TRBD2. Germline V gene lookup returns CDR1 LNHDA and CDR2 SQIVND (reference sequence). The CDR3 is 15 amino acids. The junction had 7 bases not matched to a gene; V was cut back by 5 bases and J by 4 bases. CDR3 nucleotide sequence: TGTGCCAGTAGTCTGGGGACTAGCGGAGGATACGAGCAGTACTTC. Translated: CASSLGTSGGYEQYF. The full variable domain, rest sourced from reference TRBV19 and TRBJ2-7, is DGGITQSPKYLFRKEGQNVTLSCEQNLNHDAMYWYRQDPGQGLRLIYYSQIVNDFQKGDIAEGYSVSREKKESFPLTVTSAQKNPTAFYLCASSLGTSGGYEQYFGPGTRLTVT.

The chain is built from TRBV9 and TRBJ1-1; D possibly corresponds to TRBD1 (6 bases). V lost 0 bases and J 6 bases, leaving 18 bases between the germline ends. Per germline, CDR1 SGDLS and CDR2 YYNGEE. This CDR3 has 16 residues. Here the CDR3 DNA reads TGTGCCAGCAGCGTAGGTAGGGGCAGGGGAGAGGCTGAAGCTTTCTTT. Its translation: CASSVGRGRGEAEAFF. The full variable domain, in which reference TRBV9 and TRBJ1-1 provide the parts outside the CDR3, is DSGVTQTPKHLITATGQRVTLRCSPRSGDLSVYWYQQSLDQGLQFLIQYYNGEERAKGNILERFSAQQFPDLHSELNLSSLELGDSALYFCASSVGRGRGEAEAFFGQGTRLTVV.

This chain links TRBV11-1 with TRBJ1-1; TRBD1 aligns across 7 bases. V dropped 2 bases and J dropped 7; count of bases not matched to a gene: 10. The CDR3 spans 15 residues. Germline values: CDR1 SGHAT, CDR2 FQDESV (reference sequence). For the CDR3, the DNA is TGTGCCAGCAGCTTAATACAGGGGTCCCCCCATGAAGCTTTCTTT. This gives the protein CASSLIQGSPHEAFF.

The chain links TRBV7-2 to TRBJ2-7; D is perhaps TRBD2 (5 bases). V was clipped by 0 bases and J by 5 bases, with 8 bases between them. CDR3 length: 13 residues. Germline V lookup: CDR1 SGHTA, CDR2 FQGNSA. The CDR3 loop reads CASSLAPGNEQYV. CDR3 in DNA: TGTGCCAGCAGCTTAGCACCCGGGAACGAGCAGTACGTC.

The V call is TRBV30, the J call TRBJ1-5, with D perhaps matching TRBD1 (6 bases). CDR1 is GTSNPN, CDR2 SVGIG, per germline (reference sequence). The CDR3 is made up of 20 amino acids. Trimming removed 4 bases at V and 5 bases at J, with 33 bases between. Here the CDR3 reads CAWMFNRAISPSIPYQPQHF. The DNA of the CDR3 is TGTGCCTGGATGTTTAACAGGGCGATATCTCCGTCAATCCCCTATCAGCCCCAGCATTTT.